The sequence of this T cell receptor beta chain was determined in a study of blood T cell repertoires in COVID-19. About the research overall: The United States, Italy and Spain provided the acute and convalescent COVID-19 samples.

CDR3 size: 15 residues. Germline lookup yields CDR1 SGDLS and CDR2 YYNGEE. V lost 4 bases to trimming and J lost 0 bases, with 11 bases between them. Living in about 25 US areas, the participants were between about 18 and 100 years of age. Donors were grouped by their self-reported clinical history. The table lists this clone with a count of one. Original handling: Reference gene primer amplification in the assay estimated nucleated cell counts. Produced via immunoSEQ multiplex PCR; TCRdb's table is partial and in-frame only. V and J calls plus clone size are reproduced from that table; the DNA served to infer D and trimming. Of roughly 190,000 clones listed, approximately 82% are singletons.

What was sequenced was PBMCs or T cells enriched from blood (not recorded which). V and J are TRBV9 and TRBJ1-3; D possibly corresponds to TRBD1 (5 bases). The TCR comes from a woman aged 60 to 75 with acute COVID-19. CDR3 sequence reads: CASSTGPGSGNTIYF. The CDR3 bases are TGTGCCAGCAGCACAGGACCGGGCTCTGGAAACACCATATATTTT.